These T cell receptor beta chains were read from a single sample in a study of blood T cell repertoires in COVID-19. TCRdb's copy holds only in-frame clones and misses some; the assay was immunoSEQ multiplex PCR. The profile covers roughly 340,000 clones, with about 90% appearing a single time and around 2% taken by the ten largest. Material for sequencing was PBMCs or T cells enriched from blood (not recorded which). Source of these receptors: a man in his forties in a cohort exposed to, infected with or recovered from COVID-19 (not recorded which). CDR3s include the opening cysteine and the closing phenylalanine or tryptophan. Each record gives: V gene, D gene, clone size, J gene, CDR3 protein, CDR3 DNA. The D gene is left open where the match is weak. Where a row states a size, it is once, few, many or the class of an expanded clone; other rows omit it.

V: TRBV30; D: .; size: .; J: TRBJ1-1; CDR3: CAWSVARVRPSTEAFF; DNA: TGTGCCTGGAGTGTAGCGAGGGTGAGGCCAAGCACTGAAGCTTTCTTT
V: TRBV15; D: .; size: .; J: TRBJ2-3; CDR3: CATSIISSTDTQYF; DNA: TGTGCCACCAGTATAATCTCTAGCACAGATACGCAGTATTTT
V: TRBV15; D: TRBD2; size: .; J: TRBJ2-3; CDR3: CATSRDASGYTDTQYF; DNA: TGTGCCACCAGCAGAGATGCTAGCGGGTACACAGATACGCAGTATTTT
V: TRBV6-4; D: TRBD2; size: few; J: TRBJ2-3; CDR3: CASSRDYTDTQYF; DNA: TGTGCCAGCAGTAGGGACTACACAGATACGCAGTATTTT
V: TRBV11-1; D: TRBD2; size: .; J: TRBJ2-7; CDR3: CASSLLAGVGEQYF; DNA: TGTGCCAGCAGCTTATTGGCGGGAGTAGGGGAGCAGTACTTC
V: TRBV11-1; D: .; size: once; J: TRBJ1-2; CDR3: CASSPLRSNYGYTF; DNA: TGTGCCAGCAGCCCCTTGAGATCTAACTATGGCTACACCTTC
V: TRBV11-2; D: TRBD2; size: .; J: TRBJ2-1; CDR3: CASSPGTSGRGNEQFF; DNA: TGTGCCAGCAGCCCAGGGACTAGCGGGAGGGGGAATGAGCAGTTCTTC
V: TRBV5-1; D: .; size: .; J: TRBJ2-3; CDR3: CASSLAGSTDTQYF; DNA: TGCGCCAGCAGCTTGGCGGGGAGCACAGATACGCAGTATTTT
V: TRBV5-5; D: .; size: .; J: TRBJ2-1; CDR3: CASSLPYNEQFF; DNA: TGTGCCAGCAGCTTGCCGTACAATGAGCAGTTCTTC
V: TRBV28; D: .; size: .; J: TRBJ2-6; CDR3: CASTFGANVLTF; DNA: TGTGCCAGCACCTTTGGGGCCAACGTCCTGACTTTC
V: TRBV4-1; D: .; size: .; J: TRBJ2-1; CDR3: CASSQGPAGSTYNEQFF; DNA: TGCGCCAGCAGCCAAGGTCCGGCCGGGAGTACCTACAATGAGCAGTTCTTC